This TCR beta chain was retrieved from a study of control samples from healthy donors and cancer patients. This clone was picked up a small number of times. Some clones are missing from TCRdb's copy, which holds only in-frame ones; the method was immunoSEQ multiplex PCR. The sample lists 75,000 to 90,000 clones; around 86% were seen once. Trimming removed 5 bases from V and 3 bases from J, with 11 bases in between. CDR1 and CDR2 (germline): MNHEY, SVGAGI. The CDR3 spans 13 residues. This receptor was identified in a man aged 25 to 40 in good health. The rearrangement joins TRBV6-5 to TRBJ2-7, with D possibly being TRBD1 (6 bases). Sequencing used blood. As DNA, the CDR3 is TGTGCCAGCAGTCTCGGGACATACTACGAGCAGTACGTC. Encoded protein: CASSLGTYYEQYV.